These 28 T cell receptor beta chains share one sample of origin, sequenced in a study of T cell repertoires in cytomegalovirus infection. TCRdb redid the calling of the reads with MiXCR, one entry per CDR3 protein. The sample lists over 450,000 distinct CDR3 sequences, about 11% seen once, with around 9.6% in the top ten. The specimen was PBMCs. The receptors were gathered from a human donor in good health (CMV status not recorded). Some clones in this sample may be carry-over from other donors' samples.

As to this clonotype: A much more abundant neighbour one base away suggests this may be a read error. The chain has TRBV6-8 and TRBJ2-3; the match to TRBD1 covers 9 bases. With V trimmed by 7 bases and J by 2 bases, 10 bases remained unmatched. The germline gives CDR1 MNHGY, CDR2 SAAAGT. The CDR3 is 16 amino acids. The DNA of the CDR3 is TGTGCCAGCATGTTCACAGGGGGCTTGGCCACAGATACGCAGTATTTT. It translates to CASMFTGGLATDTQYF.

The J gene is TRBJ2-7, the V gene TRBV20-1, with D possibly matching TRBD1 (6 bases). Trimming cost V 4 bases and J 1 base, with 23 bases left between them. From germline, CDR1 is DFQATT and CDR2 SNEGSKA (reference sequence). The CDR3 spans 17 residues. CDR3 nucleotide sequence: TGCAGTGCTAAACAAGACGAGGTTAACAGGGATTCCTACGAGCAGTACTTC. Protein sequence: CSAKQDEVNRDSYEQYF.

This sequence joins TRBV3-1 and TRBJ2-7; D possibly corresponds to TRBD2 (5 bases). The CDR3 covers 13 residues. CDR1 and CDR2 from the germline V gene are LGHDT and YNNKEL (reference sequence). Deletions cut 0 bases from V and 3 bases from J, with 6 bases between. CDR3 nucleotide sequence: TGTGCCAGCAGCCAAGAGGCGGGCTACGAGCAGTACTTC. Protein: CASSQEAGYEQYF.

In its sample, this clonotype was seen many times. The V call is TRBV7-8, the J call TRBJ2-7, with 9 bases identical to TRBD2. Looked up from germline, CDR1 is SGHVS and CDR2 is FQNEAQ. CDR3 length: 17 residues. V gave up 6 bases and J gave up 2 bases; unmatched junction bases: 14. The CDR3 loop is CASSRRVREGLTYEQYF. The CDR3 DNA sequence: TGTGCCAGCAGTCGCAGGGTGCGGGAGGGCCTGACCTACGAGCAGTACTTC.

This clonotype appeared many times. The chain has TRBV4-2 and TRBJ2-1; 14 bases line up with TRBD2. The junction had 5 bases not matched to a gene; V was cut back by 0 bases and J by 7 bases. CDR3 size: 17 residues. CDR1 is LGHNA, CDR2 YNFKEQ, per germline. CDR3 sequence (DNA): TGTGCCAGCAGCCAAGAACTGGGACTAGCGGGGGTAAATGAGCAGTTCTTC. This codes for CASSQELGLAGVNEQFF.

This chain joins TRBV11-2 and TRBJ2-5, with TRBD2 identical over 11 bases. Trimming cost V 3 bases and J 4 bases; bases outside gene matches: 7. Germline CDR1 and CDR2: SGHAT and FQNNGV. This CDR3 is 16 amino acids long. The CDR3 nucleotides are TGTGCCAGCAGCTTTAGCGGGGGGGCCCTCGGAGAGACCCAGTACTTC. It specifies CASSFSGGALGETQYF.

Of note for this clonotype: A read error is likely, as this CDR3 ends without the conserved phenylalanine or tryptophan. The DNA is omitted, as the CDR3 cannot be located on it reliably, and the CDR3 follows TCRdb's listing. This sequence joins TRBV20-1 and TRBJ1-2. Germline CDR1 reads DFQATT; CDR2 reads SNEGSKA (reference sequence). The CDR3 is 8 amino acids long, termini counted. The chain's CDR3 is CSARAGLL.

At least ten counts were recorded for this clonotype. This sequence joins TRBV2 and TRBJ1-3; no clear D. The germline V and J ends were trimmed by 4 bases and 4 bases, with 2 bases remaining between them. CDR3 length: 11 residues. Germline assignment: CDR1 SNHLY and CDR2 FYNNEI. In DNA, the CDR3 is TGTGCCAGCAGTGTAGGAAACACCATATATTTT. It is translated as CASSVGNTIYF. Variable domain in full (rest from reference TRBV2 and TRBJ1-3): EPEVTQTPSHQVTQMGQEVILRCVPISNHLYFYWYRQILGQKVEFLVSFYNNEISEKSEIFDDQFSVERPDGSNFTLKIRSTKLEDSAMYFCASSVGNTIYFGEGSWLTVV.

In this sample, this clonotype turned up many times. V gene TRBV19 combines with J gene TRBJ2-7; D not resolved. Trimming cost V 10 bases and J 0 bases, with 13 bases left between them. The CDR3 runs 13 residues. Per the germline V gene, CDR1 is LNHDA and CDR2 is SQIVND (reference sequence). In DNA, the CDR3 is TGTGCCACTGGGGATACGGTCTCCTACGAGCAGTACTTC. Translated: CATGDTVSYEQYF.

J is TRBJ1-4 and V is TRBV5-4; no definite D call. The CDR3 contains 14 residues. Deletions cut 5 bases from V and 3 bases from J, with 11 bases between. Germline CDR1 SGHNT, CDR2 YYREEE (reference sequence). In DNA, the CDR3 is TGTGCCAGCAGGTCAAGTAGGGCTAATGAAAAACTGTTTTTT. It codes for CASRSSRANEKLFF.

The chain employs TRBV29-1 and TRBJ1-5, with 8 bases fitting TRBD1. The germline gives CDR1 SQVTM, CDR2 ANQGSEA. The CDR3 contains 20 residues. With 1 base clipped from V and 2 bases from J, the junction kept 19 bases outside the gene matches. The CDR3 here is CSVEGTLKDRVRDGNQPQHF. Here the CDR3 DNA reads TGCAGCGTTGAAGGAACCTTAAAGGACAGGGTGAGGGATGGCAATCAGCCCCAGCATTTT.

V usage is TRBV4-2 and J usage is TRBJ1-2; 10 bases agree with TRBD1. Germline V lookup: CDR1 LGHNA, CDR2 YNFKEQ. The V segment lost 5 bases and the J segment 3 bases; nucleotides outside the gene matches: 6. The CDR3 length is 15 residues. Here the CDR3 DNA reads TGTGCCAGCAGCTCCCGGGACAGGGGACACTATGGCTACACCTTC. It is translated as CASSSRDRGHYGYTF.

In its sample, this clonotype was seen many times. This rearrangement joins TRBV7-9 to TRBJ2-7; TRBD2 aligns across 7 bases. J lost 2 bases, V lost 2 bases, and 21 bases had no gene match. Per the germline V gene, CDR1 is SEHNR and CDR2 is FQNEAQ (reference sequence). The CDR3 length is 20 residues. The CDR3 sequence: CASSLSFARGAREPPYEQYF. As DNA, the CDR3 is TGTGCCAGCAGCTTAAGTTTCGCCCGGGGCGCGCGGGAGCCGCCCTACGAGCAGTACTTC.

This clonotype has more than one count but fewer than ten. V and J are TRBV28 and TRBJ2-7; tentatively, D is TRBD1 or TRBD2 (6 bases each). CDR1 is MDHEN and CDR2 is SYDVKM in the germline V gene. This CDR3 is 16 amino acids long. V lost 6 bases to trimming and J lost 3 bases, with 21 bases between them. The CDR3 DNA reads as TGTGCCAGCAGGTCGCCGTCGGGGGACATGTTCTACGAGCAGTACTTC. The encoded protein is CASRSPSGDMFYEQYF.

This sequence joins TRBV3-1 and TRBJ2-2; TRBD2 matches 9 bases. The germline V gene has CDR1 LGHDT and CDR2 YNNKEL (reference sequence). The V segment lost 1 base and the J segment 5 bases; nucleotides outside the gene matches: 8. This CDR3 comprises 17 residues. The CDR3 DNA reads TGTGCCAGCAGCCAAGGCGGCGGGAGGGCCGTGACCGGGGAGCTGTTTTTT. Protein product: CASSQGGGRAVTGELFF.

V gene TRBV4-2 combines with J gene TRBJ1-1, with D unresolved. Trimming left V 1 base short and J 5 bases short, with 11 bases between. CDR1 and CDR2 (germline): LGHNA, YNFKEQ. CDR3 size: 14 residues. CDR3 in DNA: TGTGCCAGCAGCCAAGTTGGGGTTCAGACTGAAGCTTTCTTT. Protein product: CASSQVGVQTEAFF.

This clonotype has ten or more counts. This chain uses TRBV29-1 with TRBJ1-5, with 7 positions matching TRBD1. The junction had 3 bases not matched to a gene; V was cut back by 5 bases and J by 2 bases. CDR1 and CDR2 from the germline V gene are SQVTM and ANQGSEA. The CDR3 contains 13 residues. The CDR3 nucleotides are TGCAGCGTTTTTACAGGGGGCAATCAGCCCCAGCATTTT. Its translation: CSVFTGGNQPQHF.

This clonotype was counted between two and nine times. The chain has TRBV4-2 and TRBJ1-4, with 7 bases lining up with TRBD1. This CDR3 comprises 16 residues. After removal of 2 bases from V and 4 bases from J, the junction contained 7 bases not matched to a gene. Germline assignment: CDR1 LGHNA and CDR2 YNFKEQ. The CDR3 here is CASSQLTGQHNEKLFF. The CDR3 region has the DNA TGTGCCAGCAGCCAACTTACGGGACAGCATAATGAAAAACTGTTTTTT.

J is TRBJ1-6 and V is TRBV20-1; the D gene is possibly TRBD1 (6 bases). V gave up 1 base and J gave up 6 bases, with 10 bases separating them. Germline CDR1 DFQATT, CDR2 SNEGSKA (reference sequence). The CDR3 loop spans 14 amino acids. CDR3 DNA: TGCAGTGCTAGAGGGACAGAGATTAATTCACCCCTCCACTTT. Residues: CSARGTEINSPLHF.

There are many counts of this clonotype. The V gene is TRBV7-2, the J gene TRBJ2-7; no reliable D call. The CDR3 contains 14 residues. Germline V lookup: CDR1 SGHTA, CDR2 FQGNSA. V lost 1 base to trimming and J lost 7 bases, with 14 bases between them. The CDR3 sequence is CASSLGLAPLEQYF. The CDR3 DNA is TGTGCCAGCAGCTTAGGACTCGCACCCTTGGAGCAGTACTTC.

As concerns this clonotype: One junction end disagrees with the germline gene, perhaps due to a read error. This rearrangement joins TRBV10-2 to TRBJ2-1; 8 nucleotides align to TRBD2. Germline assignment: CDR1 WSHSY and CDR2 SAAADI. The CDR3 runs 15 residues. CDR3 in DNA: TGCACCAGCTCACGGGGGGGGGTTGCCTACAATGAGCAGTTCTTC. Translating gives CTSSRGGVAYNEQFF.

With respect to this clonotype: A much larger clone lies one base from this, so it may be a read error. J is TRBJ2-6 and V is TRBV20-1; D gene unclear. The CDR3 is 17 residues long. Germline loops: CDR1 DFQATT, CDR2 SNEGSKA (reference sequence). As DNA, the CDR3 is TGCAGTGTTAGAGAATTTGAGATAATCTCTGGGGCCAACGTCCTGACTTTC. Protein product: CSVREFEIISGANVLTF.

This clonotype was seen many times. This sequence joins TRBV10-3 and TRBJ2-2; D might be TRBD1 (6 bases). Per the germline V gene, CDR1 is ENHRY and CDR2 is SYGVKD. The CDR3 contains 15 residues. Trimming shortened V by 3 bases and J by 6 bases, and 14 bases separated the two germline ends. In DNA form, the CDR3 reads TGTGCCATCAGTGATGTGCAGGGGAAGGCCGGGGAGCTGTTTTTT. Residues: CAISDVQGKAGELFF.

This clonotype was observed a handful of times. V is TRBV28 and J is TRBJ2-1, with no clear D. V lost 3 bases to trimming and J lost 4 bases, with 7 bases between them. This CDR3 is 13 amino acids long. Germline lookup yields CDR1 MDHEN and CDR2 SYDVKM. CDR3 DNA sequence: TGTGCCAGCAGTTTGTCTCAGTACAATGAGCAGTTCTTC. Its protein is CASSLSQYNEQFF. Looking up the rest from reference TRBV28 and TRBJ2-1 gives the full variable domain: DVKVTQSSRYLVKRTGEKVFLECVQDMDHENMFWYRQDPGLGLRLIYFSYDVKMKEKGDIPEGYSVSREKKERFSLILESASTNQTSMYLCASSLSQYNEQFFGPGTRLTVL.

The sample holds many counts of this clonotype. The V gene is TRBV2, the J gene TRBJ2-1; 7 nucleotides agree with TRBD1. Germline V CDR1 and CDR2: SNHLY, FYNNEI. This CDR3 has 13 amino acids. The V and J ends lost 8 bases and 4 bases, in that order; junction bases with no gene match: 5. CDR3 sequence reads: CASHGQVYNEQFF. Here the CDR3 DNA reads TGTGCCAGCCACGGACAGGTATACAATGAGCAGTTCTTC. Full variable domain (outside the CDR3, taken from reference TRBV2 and TRBJ2-1): EPEVTQTPSHQVTQMGQEVILRCVPISNHLYFYWYRQILGQKVEFLVSFYNNEISEKSEIFDDQFSVERPDGSNFTLKIRSTKLEDSAMYFCASHGQVYNEQFFGPGTRLTVL.

The chain uses TRBV28 and TRBJ2-6, with 8 bases matching TRBD1. Per germline, CDR1 MDHEN and CDR2 SYDVKM. The ends lost 3 bases at V and 0 bases at J; junction bases unmatched: 4. The CDR3 is made up of 17 amino acids. The CDR3 DNA is TGTGCCAGCAGTTTTAGACAGGGGCGCTCTGGGGCCAACGTCCTGACTTTC. Translated: CASSFRQGRSGANVLTF.

This clonotype was counted between two and nine times. The chain has TRBV28 and TRBJ1-2, with TRBD1 as a possible D gene (5 bases). There are 13 residues in the CDR3. Per germline, CDR1 MDHEN and CDR2 SYDVKM. The V end lost 6 bases, the J end lost 4 bases, and 12 bases lay between the germline ends. CDR3 in amino acids: CASREAGTYGYTF. CDR3 bases: TGTGCCAGCAGGGAAGCGGGGACCTATGGCTACACCTTC.

There are many counts of this clonotype. The chain links TRBV11-2 to TRBJ2-7, with D perhaps given as TRBD1 or TRBD2 (5 bases each). CDR3 length: 14 amino acids. V was cut by 5 bases and J by 3 bases, with 14 bases left in between. Germline CDR1 reads SGHAT; CDR2 reads FQNNGV. The CDR3 spells CASSLGPVDYEQYF. CDR3 DNA: TGTGCCAGCAGCCTGGGACCGGTTGACTACGAGCAGTACTTC.